The source of this T cell receptor beta chain is a study of T-cell reconstitution after alpha-beta-depleted transplantation in children. In its sample, this clonotype was seen many times. A TCRbeta library incorporating unique molecular identifiers was prepared. TCRdb passed the PCR reads through MiXCR, listing each CDR3 protein once. There are almost 500,000 distinct CDR3 sequences in the sample; under 15% occur only once, and around 6.1% lies in the top ten. The receptor comes from a human donor who donated a stem cell graft to a child with combined immunodeficiency. This specimen consisted of PBMCs from the stem cell graft donor, obtained from the stem cell graft.

The CDR3 DNA follows: TGTGCCAGCAGCCGGGCAGTTAGAAATGAGCAGTTCTTC. It encodes CASSRAVRNEQFF. The chain has TRBV4-2 and TRBJ2-1; D call uncertain. The length of the CDR3 is 13 residues. CDR1 is LGHNA and CDR2 is YNFKEQ in the germline V gene. Trimming removed 4 bases at V and 7 bases at J, with 11 bases between.